The 10 T cell receptor beta chains below come from one sample, sequenced in a study of blood T cell repertoires in COVID-19. Only in-frame clones appear in the TCRdb table, and some are missing; sequencing was by immunoSEQ multiplex PCR. Of some 31,000 clones listed, roughly 86% are singletons. Sequencing input: peripheral blood. The receptors derive from a human donor with active COVID-19. The donor label of this sample is uncertain.

This chain uses TRBV5-1 with TRBJ2-1; no firm D call. Germline CDR1 reads SGHRS; CDR2 reads YFSETQ. The CDR3 spans 13 residues. V lost 0 bases and J lost 10, with 11 bases in between. The CDR3, as DNA: TGCGCCAGCAGCTTGGTGGTAGCCGACGAGCAGTTCTTC. Its translation is CASSLVVADEQFF.

V gene TRBV27 combines with J gene TRBJ1-2; possibly TRBD1 for D (5 bases). V was cut by 5 bases and J by 8 bases, with 12 bases left in between. The CDR3 contains 12 residues. CDR1 is MNHEY and CDR2 is SMNVEV in the germline V gene (reference sequence). CDR3 sequence: CASSQDRYGYTF. The CDR3 DNA reads as TGTGCCAGCAGTCAAGACAGATACGGCTACACCTTC.

The genes are TRBV29-1 and TRBJ1-1; 8 nucleotides line up with TRBD1. Germline CDR1 and CDR2: SQVTM and ANQGSEA. The CDR3 totals 12 residues. The V gene end was trimmed by 0 bases and the J gene end by 6 bases; junction bases not matched to a gene: 0. CDR3 DNA: TGCAGCGTTGAAGAACAGGGGGCTGAAGCTTTCTTT. Translated: CSVEEQGAEAFF.

The gene calls are TRBV4-2 and TRBJ2-5; 10 nucleotides line up with TRBD2. This CDR3 comprises 14 residues. CDR1 LGHNA and CDR2 YNFKEQ come from the germline V gene. Trimming at V came to 4 bases and at J to 4 bases, leaving 3 bases not matched to a gene. In DNA form, the CDR3 reads TGTGCCAGCAGCCCCTCTAGCGGGGGAGAGACCCAGTACTTC. Translating gives CASSPSSGGETQYF.

This sequence joins TRBV7-2 and TRBJ2-2; 8 nucleotides match TRBD2. This CDR3 region has 15 residues. V trimming: 6 bases; J trimming: 1 base; junction bases outside the gene matches: 4. CDR1 is SGHTA, CDR2 FQGNSA, per germline. Written as DNA, the CDR3 is TGTGCCAGCAGTCTAGCGGGTCAGAACACCGGGGAGCTGTTTTTT. Its protein product is CASSLAGQNTGELFF.

This clone was recorded once. The chain links TRBV10-3 to TRBJ2-7; maybe TRBD2 (7 bases). With 1 base removed from V and 11 bases from J, the gap between germline ends came to 18 bases. The CDR3 runs 14 residues. Germline V gene lookup returns CDR1 ENHRY and CDR2 SYGVKD. The CDR3 nucleotides are TGTGCCATCAGTGAGTTCGTCTCCGGGGGGCCTGAGTACTTC. It specifies CAISEFVSGGPEYF.

The genes are TRBV5-6 and TRBJ1-1; D remains unclear. V was shortened by 1 base and J by 3 bases, with 10 bases between the two germline ends. CDR3 size: 14 residues. CDR1 is SGHDT and CDR2 is YYEEEE in the germline V gene. Written as DNA, the CDR3 is TGTGCCAGCAGCTTGCCAGGAGGGTACACTGAAGCTTTCTTT. It encodes CASSLPGGYTEAFF.

This chain uses TRBV5-1 with TRBJ2-1, with 9 positions matching TRBD2. V lost 0 bases and J lost 0; bases outside the gene matches: 1. The germline V gene encodes CDR1 SGHRS and CDR2 YFSETQ. This CDR3 has 16 residues. CDR3 bases: TGCGCCAGCAGCTTGGAAGCGGGGGGCTCCTACAATGAGCAGTTCTTC. Translating it yields CASSLEAGGSYNEQFF. Drawing the rest from reference TRBV5-1 and TRBJ2-1, the complete variable domain is KAGVTQTPRYLIKTRGQQVTLSCSPISGHRSVSWYQQTPGQGLQFLFEYFSETQRNKGNFPGRFSGRQFSNSRSEMNVSTLELGDSALYLCASSLEAGGSYNEQFFGPGTRLTVL.

V is TRBV12-3 or TRBV12-4 and J is TRBJ2-5, with unresolved D. This CDR3 spans 12 amino acids. Trimming removed 1 base from V and 5 bases from J, with 5 bases in between. The DNA of the CDR3 is TGTGCCAGCAGTTTAGACCGGGAGACCCAGTACTTC. It yields the protein CASSLDRETQYF.

The genes are TRBV2 and TRBJ2-3; no clear D gene. V was pared by 6 bases and J by 1 base, with 11 bases between. The CDR3 runs 14 residues. Per germline, CDR1 SNHLY and CDR2 FYNNEI. CDR3 nucleotides: TGTGCCAGCAGCCGTTTGTCTCGCACAGATACGCAGTATTTT. This translates into CASSRLSRTDTQYF.